This T cell receptor beta chain was captured by sequencing in a study of T cell changes during pregnancy in multiple sclerosis. Sequencing was performed with immunoSEQ multiplex PCR; in TCRdb, only in-frame clones are kept and a portion is missing. The table has about 40,000 clones, around nine tenths seen once. The receptor's source is a female donor with multiple sclerosis, enrolled in a pregnancy study. The starting material was CD8+ T cells from peripheral blood mononuclear cells, obtained before pregnancy.

CDR3 protein: CASSSSGELFF. In DNA form, the CDR3 reads TGTGCCAGCAGCAGTAGCGGGGAGCTGTTTTTT. The V call is TRBV11-2, the J call TRBJ2-2; D call uncertain. V lost 5 bases to trimming and J lost 7 bases, with 5 bases between them. The CDR3 consists of 11 residues. Per germline, CDR1 SGHAT and CDR2 FQNNGV. Drawing the rest from reference TRBV11-2 and TRBJ2-2, the complete variable domain is EAGVAQSPRYKIIEKRQSVAFWCNPISGHATLYWYQQILGQGPKLLIQFQNNGVVDDSQLPKDRFSAERLKGVDSTLKIQPAKLEDSAVYLCASSSSGELFFGEGSRLTVL.